These 19 T cell receptor beta chains originate from one sample sequenced in a study of blood T cells in healthy people across ages. Combining a sample-barcoded 5' primer with a J-beta primer mix, a second PCR ran for roughly 6 to 11 cycles. TCRdb processed the 5' RACE reads anew with MiXCR; each CDR3 protein has one entry. The sample records hundreds of thousands of distinct CDR3 sequences, around 45% being singletons. Sequencing was carried out using blood. These receptors came from a man older than 75 in good health.

Concerning this clonotype: A read error is possible here, since a much larger clone lies one base away. The chain couples TRBV20-1 to TRBJ2-3, with D perhaps matching TRBD2 (5 bases). Germline loops: CDR1 DFQATT, CDR2 SNEGSKA (reference sequence). This CDR3 comprises 14 residues. DNA for the CDR3: TGCAGTGCGAAGACATCCTCTAGCACAGATACGCCGTATTTT. Protein sequence: CSAKTSSSTDTPYF.

This clonotype has a handful of counts. The gene calls are TRBV5-5 and TRBJ2-7; either TRBD1 or TRBD2 may supply D (6 bases each). Germline values: CDR1 SGHKS, CDR2 YYEKEE (reference sequence). The CDR3 is 15 residues long. The V end lost 4 bases, the J end lost 7 bases, and 21 bases lay between the germline ends. The chain's CDR3 is CASSNLRRLGGEQYF. CDR3 DNA: TGTGCCAGCAGCAACCTCCGTCGACTAGGGGGTGAGCAGTACTTC.

Remarks on this clonotype: A much larger clone differs by one base, so this may be a read error. The chain recombines TRBV7-9 with TRBJ2-1; TRBD2 matches 12 bases. Germline V lookup: CDR1 SEHNR, CDR2 FQNEAQ (reference sequence). The length of the CDR3 is 16 residues. The CDR3 DNA sequence: TGTGCCAGCAGCCTAGCGGGAGGGCTAGTCAACAATGAGCAGTTCTTC. Its translation is CASSLAGGLVNNEQFF.

The gene calls are TRBV5-1 and TRBJ2-1; 7 bases fit TRBD2. Germline CDR1 and CDR2: SGHRS and YFSETQ. The CDR3 spans 14 residues. V lost 4 bases and J lost 3; bases outside the gene matches: 4. In nucleotides, the CDR3 is TGCGCCAGCAGCAGGTCTAGCGGCTACAATGAGCAGTTCTTC. Translation gives CASSRSSGYNEQFF.

The sample holds a few counts of this clonotype. A read error is possible here, since a much larger clone lies one base away. The chain combines TRBV7-6 with TRBJ2-7, with D possibly TRBD1 on 6 matching bases. This CDR3 contains 14 residues. CDR1 SGHVS and CDR2 FNYEAQ come from the germline V gene. The V gene lost 6 bases and the J gene lost 7 bases, with 19 bases spanning the gap. The CDR3 region is CASSYGTGSDEQYF. DNA of the CDR3: TGTGCCAGCAGTTATGGTACAGGGTCCGATGAGCAGTACTTC.

The rearrangement joins TRBV15 to TRBJ2-5; 8 nucleotides agree with TRBD2. Germline V gives CDR1 LNHNV, CDR2 YYDKDF (reference sequence). This CDR3 is built from 15 residues. Trimming removed 3 bases from V and 11 bases from J; junction bases left unmatched: 14. CDR3 residues: CATSSLAGGYSEQYF. The DNA for the CDR3 is TGTGCCACCAGCAGCTTGGCGGGAGGTTACAGTGAGCAGTACTTC.

This sequence joins TRBV18 and TRBJ2-1; 7 nucleotides agree with TRBD1. The CDR3 covers 13 residues. The germline V gene encodes CDR1 KGHSH and CDR2 LQKENI. The V and J ends lost 0 bases and 14 bases, in that order; junction bases with no gene match: 7. The CDR3 bases are TGTGCCAGCTCACCACCCGACAGGGTATATGAGTTCTTC. It translates to CASSPPDRVYEFF.

The CDR3 sequence is CASRGGGLENEQFF. The CDR3 region has the DNA TGTGCCAGCAGAGGGGGGGGACTAGAGAATGAGCAGTTCTTC. This chain uses TRBV14 with TRBJ2-1; TRBD2 matches at 8 bases. This CDR3 spans 14 amino acids. J gave up 7 bases and V 6 bases, and 8 bases lay outside the gene matches. Germline CDR1 and CDR2: SGHDN and FVKESK.

This clonotype was counted between two and nine times. DNA for the CDR3: TGTGCCAGCTCACCGGACAGGGACGACGAGCAGTACTTC. This translates into CASSPDRDDEQYF. The gene calls are TRBV18 and TRBJ2-7; 8 bases fit TRBD1. Losses at the gene ends were 3 bases for V and 5 bases for J; bases not matched to a gene: 3. The CDR3 is made up of 13 amino acids. Germline CDR1 and CDR2: KGHSH and LQKENI.

The V and J genes are TRBV6-6 and TRBJ2-1; the D gene is possibly TRBD2 (6 bases). Between the trimmed V and J ends, which lost 7 bases and 6 bases, there was a span of 16 bases. The CDR3 contains 14 residues. Germline assignment: CDR1 MNHNY and CDR2 SVGAGI (reference sequence). The CDR3: CASTRPGGLNEQFF. The CDR3, as DNA: TGTGCCAGCACCCGTCCCGGAGGGCTCAATGAGCAGTTCTTC.

The genes are TRBV15 and TRBJ2-3, with TRBD2 matching over 7 bases. Trimming at V came to 3 bases and at J to 4 bases, leaving 7 bases not matched to a gene. CDR3 length: 15 residues. CDR1 is LNHNV, CDR2 YYDKDF, per germline (reference sequence). CDR3 protein: CATSSGGGGADTQYF. The DNA for the CDR3 is TGTGCCACCAGCAGCGGCGGGGGAGGCGCAGATACGCAGTATTTT.

V usage is TRBV20-1 and J usage is TRBJ1-6; D gene unclear. The V gene lost 5 bases and the J gene lost 5 bases, with 7 bases spanning the gap. Germline V CDR1 and CDR2: DFQATT, SNEGSKA (reference sequence). This CDR3 region has 12 residues. CDR3 DNA sequence: TGCAGTGCTGGCACAGATAATTCACCCCTCCACTTT. This codes for CSAGTDNSPLHF.

The chain uses TRBV20-1 and TRBJ2-3, with 7 positions matching TRBD2. In germline, CDR1 is DFQATT, CDR2 SNEGSKA (reference sequence). The trim removed 4 bases at V and 0 bases at J, leaving 10 bases unmatched. CDR3 length: 16 amino acids. CDR3 DNA sequence: TGCAGTGCTACTCCCCTAGCGGCTTCTAGCACAGATACGCAGTATTTT. As protein: CSATPLAASSTDTQYF.

The V call is TRBV20-1, the J call TRBJ1-4; D call uncertain. Trimming left V 0 bases short and J 10 bases short, with 15 bases between. Germline-derived CDR1 and CDR2 are DFQATT and SNEGSKA (reference sequence). The CDR3 covers 14 residues. CDR3: CSARDRGGPGKLFF. Written as DNA, the CDR3 is TGCAGTGCTAGAGATCGTGGAGGTCCAGGAAAACTGTTTTTT.

This clonotype was picked up a small number of times. The V call is TRBV10-3, the J call TRBJ2-1, with D maybe TRBD1 (6 bases). V lost 8 bases and J 1 base, leaving 12 bases between the germline ends. The CDR3 is made up of 14 amino acids. The germline V gene has CDR1 ENHRY and CDR2 SYGVKD. CDR3 amino acids: CAIAETGSYNEQFF. The DNA for the CDR3 is TGTGCCATCGCGGAGACAGGTTCCTACAATGAGCAGTTCTTC.

About this clonotype: One junction end disagrees with the germline gene, perhaps due to a read error. The chain has TRBV7-2 and TRBJ2-7; either TRBD1 or TRBD2 may supply D (6 bases each). The CDR3 totals 14 residues. Per the germline V gene, CDR1 is SGHTA and CDR2 is FQGNSA. The CDR3 here is CASNLGGGLVEQYF. The CDR3 DNA sequence: TGTGCCAGCAACTTAGGAGGGGGTTTGGTCGAGCAGTACTTC. The complete variable domain, with remaining parts taken from reference TRBV7-2 and TRBJ2-7, reads GAGVSQSPSNKVTEKGKDVELRCDPISGHTALYWYRQSLGQGLEFLIYFQGNSAPDKSGLPSDRFSAERTGGSVSTLTIQRTQQEDSAVYLCASNLGGGLVEQYFGPGTRLTVT.

As concerns this clonotype: One base away lies a much larger clone, so this may be a sequencing read error. V is TRBV12-3 or TRBV12-4 and J is TRBJ2-3, with unresolved D. This CDR3 contains 14 residues. Trimming left V 2 bases short and J 5 bases short, with 11 bases between. CDR3 sequence (DNA): TGTGCCAGCAGTTTAAAGCTGACGAAAGATACGCAGTATTTT. The encoded protein is CASSLKLTKDTQYF.

The chain employs TRBV4-1 and TRBJ2-7; 9 positions agree with TRBD2. V lost 4 bases, J lost 8 bases, and 15 bases stayed unmatched. The CDR3 is 16 residues long. CDR1 MGHRA and CDR2 YSYEKL come from the germline V gene. Here the CDR3 reads CASSPELGIAGEKQYF. Here the CDR3 DNA reads TGCGCCAGCAGCCCGGAGCTCGGGATAGCGGGAGAAAAGCAGTACTTC.

The chain has TRBV7-9 and TRBJ2-1, with a possible D match to TRBD2 (6 bases). V lost 6 bases to trimming and J lost 0 bases, with 15 bases between them. Germline values: CDR1 SEHNR, CDR2 FQNEAQ (reference sequence). The CDR3 loop spans 16 amino acids. The CDR3 DNA follows: TGTGCCAGCAGACTAGCCGGTGGACCCTCCTACAATGAGCAGTTCTTC. Protein sequence: CASRLAGGPSYNEQFF. Complete variable domain (other parts from reference TRBV7-9 and TRBJ2-1): DTGVSQNPRHKITKRGQNVTFRCDPISEHNRLYWYRQTLGQGPEFLTYFQNEAQLEKSRLLSDRFSAERPKGSFSTLEIQRTEQGDSAMYLCASRLAGGPSYNEQFFGPGTRLTVL.